These 15 T cell receptor beta chains came from one sample sequenced in a study of T cell responses to AZD1222 COVID-19 vaccine. Sequenced by immunoSEQ multiplex PCR; TCRdb stores in-frame clones only, minus some. The sample has 170,000 or so clones; about nine tenths are singletons. Sequencing was performed on peripheral blood, taken on day 0 of AZD1222 vaccination. Source of these receptors: an adult in good health.

This rearrangement joins TRBV11-2 to TRBJ2-3; TRBD1 aligns across 8 bases. Germline V lookup: CDR1 SGHAT, CDR2 FQNNGV. J lost 2 bases, V lost 5 bases, and 9 bases had no gene match. The CDR3 spans 16 residues. The CDR3 DNA sequence: TGTGCCAGCAGCCGGGGACAGGCGGCCTCCACAGATACGCAGTATTTT. Its translation is CASSRGQAASTDTQYF.

The chain recombines TRBV29-1 with TRBJ2-3, with 9 bases aligning to TRBD2. Germline CDR1 is SQVTM and CDR2 is ANQGSEA. V trimming: 4 bases; J trimming: 1 base; junction bases outside the gene matches: 6. This CDR3 has 15 amino acids. The CDR3 coding sequence is TGCAGCGTTGCAAAGATAGCGGGGGGCACAGATACGCAGTATTTT. This encodes CSVAKIAGGTDTQYF.

The sample holds one count of this clone. The chain joins TRBV4-3 to TRBJ1-1; 10 positions match TRBD1. Trimming removed 1 base from V and 10 bases from J; junction bases left unmatched: 0. CDR3 length: 12 residues. Germline-derived CDR1 and CDR2 are LGHNA and YSLEER. For the CDR3, the DNA is TGCGCCAGCAGCCAAGGGGACAGGGGAGCTTTCTTT. Translation: CASSQGDRGAFF.

V is TRBV7-8 and J is TRBJ1-4, with a possible D match to TRBD1 (6 bases). The CDR3 runs to 15 residues. V gave up 1 base and J gave up 4 bases, with 10 bases separating them. Germline-derived CDR1 and CDR2 are SGHVS and FQNEAQ. CDR3: CASSLDWTVNEKLFF. CDR3 in DNA: TGTGCCAGCAGCTTAGACTGGACAGTTAATGAAAAACTGTTTTTT.

The V gene is TRBV5-1, the J gene TRBJ1-6; D not certain. The V end lost 0 bases, the J end lost 7 bases, and 14 bases lay between the germline ends. CDR1 and CDR2 (germline): SGHRS, YFSETQ. The CDR3 covers 16 residues. This CDR3 is CASSLVSGNGNSPLHF. In DNA, the CDR3 is TGCGCCAGCAGCTTGGTTTCGGGGAATGGAAATTCACCCCTCCACTTT.

This clone has just one count. This chain joins TRBV3-1 (or the pseudogene TRBV3-2) and TRBJ2-1, with a weak D call TRBD1 (6 bases). Germline V gene lookup returns CDR1 LGHDT and CDR2 YNNKEL (reference sequence). The CDR3 totals 16 residues. V lost 4 bases to trimming and J lost 2 bases, with 15 bases between them. The CDR3 sequence is CASSPNRAATYNEQFF. The DNA for the CDR3 is TGTGCCAGCAGCCCTAACAGGGCCGCAACCTACAATGAGCAGTTCTTC.

J is TRBJ1-3 and V is TRBV19; D call uncertain. The V end was cut by 3 bases, the J end by 0 bases, with 6 bases between. CDR3 length: 14 residues. The germline CDR1 and CDR2 sequences are LNHDA and SQIVND (reference sequence). CDR3 sequence: CASSIEHSGNTIYF. CDR3 bases: TGTGCCAGTAGTATCGAACACTCTGGAAACACCATATATTTT.

This rearrangement joins TRBV5-6 to TRBJ1-2; 7 bases match TRBD1. J was trimmed by 4 bases and V by 2 bases; bases with no gene match: 8. Per the germline V gene, CDR1 is SGHDT and CDR2 is YYEEEE. CDR3 size: 15 residues. For the CDR3, the DNA is TGTGCCAGCAGCTTTCCGCAGGGGGAATCCTATGGCTACACCTTC. Protein: CASSFPQGESYGYTF.

The chain uses TRBV28 and TRBJ1-1, with D hard to call. Trimming removed 1 base from V and 3 bases from J, with 6 bases in between. Germline CDR1 reads MDHEN; CDR2 reads SYDVKM. The CDR3 runs 13 residues. CDR3 amino acids: CASSLYRYTEAFF. In nucleotides, the CDR3 is TGTGCCAGCAGTTTATACCGATACACTGAAGCTTTCTTT.

CDR3 bases: TGTGCCAGCAGCTTAGACGGTAATTCACCCCTCCACTTT. As protein: CASSLDGNSPLHF. V and J are TRBV7-3 and TRBJ1-6; D uncertain. Trimming removed 2 bases from V and 6 bases from J, with 5 bases in between. This CDR3 contains 13 residues. CDR1 is SGHTA, CDR2 FQGTGA, per germline.

The gene calls are TRBV5-5 and TRBJ1-3; D ambiguous. The V end lost 1 base, the J end lost 0 bases, and 8 bases lay between the germline ends. The CDR3 length is 15 residues. Per germline, CDR1 SGHKS and CDR2 YYEKEE (reference sequence). CDR3 coding DNA: TGTGCCAGCAGCTTGCTACTCCTCTCTGGAAACACCATATATTTT. Translating it yields CASSLLLLSGNTIYF.

V gene TRBV27 combines with J gene TRBJ1-1, with 7 bases lining up with TRBD1. Germline V gene data show CDR1 as MNHEY and CDR2 as SMNVEV (reference sequence). This CDR3 contains 14 residues. J was trimmed by 1 base and V by 6 bases; bases with no gene match: 5. The CDR3, as DNA: TGTGCCAGCAGCCCAGGGGGGGGGAACACTGAAGCTTTCTTT. Translation: CASSPGGGNTEAFF.

The chain links TRBV6-5 to TRBJ1-6; no clear D gene. Germline CDR1 and CDR2: MNHEY and SVGAGI. The CDR3 loop spans 12 amino acids. V was shortened by 6 bases and J by 12 bases, with 12 bases between the two germline ends. CDR3 DNA: TGTGCCAGCAGCGAGCATAGTCGACCCCTCCACTTT. Residues: CASSEHSRPLHF.

The genes are TRBV12-5 and TRBJ1-2; TRBD1 is a possible D gene (5 bases). The germline V gene has CDR1 LGHNT and CDR2 FRNRAP. V lost 1 base and J lost 3, with 12 bases in between. There are 15 residues in the CDR3. CDR3 DNA sequence: TGTGCTAGTGGTTTGGGCCTAGGGGCAGACTATGGCTACACCTTC. Protein: CASGLGLGADYGYTF.

The chain joins TRBV18 to TRBJ1-3, with a tentative D call TRBD1 (6 bases). The V end was cut by 2 bases, the J end by 4 bases, with 15 bases between. Germline assignment: CDR1 KGHSH and CDR2 LQKENI. The length of the CDR3 is 16 residues. CDR3 loop: CASSPVQGISGNTIYF. In DNA form, the CDR3 reads TGTGCCAGCTCACCAGTACAGGGTATTTCCGGAAACACCATATATTTT.